Shown below are 20 T cell receptor beta chains from a single sample sequenced in a study of identical twins. TCRdb used MiXCR to reprocess the 5' RACE reads, holding one entry per CDR3 protein. The table records roughly 490,000 distinct CDR3 sequences, roughly an eighth of them present only once. These sequences were also reported in another study, on yellow fever vaccine responses in identical twins.

Sequencing was performed on CD4+ T cells sorted from blood. The source is a woman aged 18-29 years in good health.

The chain employs TRBV5-5 and TRBJ2-1; D not resolved. V lost 2 bases and J lost 1, with 7 bases in between. Germline V lookup: CDR1 SGHKS, CDR2 YYEKEE (reference sequence). This CDR3 has 14 residues. In DNA form, the CDR3 reads TGTGCCAGCAGCTTTGTGGGTTCCTACAATGAGCAGTTCTTC. Its translation: CASSFVGSYNEQFF.

The V call is TRBV5-6, the J call TRBJ2-3, with D unclear. The CDR3 spans 17 residues. Trimming cost V 4 bases and J 2 bases, with 20 bases left between them. Germline loops: CDR1 SGHDT, CDR2 YYEEEE. The CDR3 protein is CASSEELGLRVTDTQYF. CDR3 in DNA: TGTGCCAGCAGCGAGGAACTGGGGTTAAGAGTCACAGATACGCAGTATTTT.

This chain joins TRBV20-1 and TRBJ2-6; no clear D. Germline values: CDR1 DFQATT, CDR2 SNEGSKA (reference sequence). The CDR3 spans 12 residues. The V and J ends lost 4 bases and 4 bases respectively, with 5 bases between them. This CDR3 reads CSATPGANVLTF. CDR3 bases: TGCAGTGCTACCCCCGGGGCCAACGTCCTGACTTTC.

In its sample, this clonotype was seen a few times. The chain recombines TRBV3-1 with TRBJ2-7; D remains ambiguous. Germline V gives CDR1 LGHDT, CDR2 YNNKEL (reference sequence). This CDR3 is built from 12 residues. Trimming removed 3 bases at V and 1 base at J, with 4 bases between. The CDR3 bases are TGTGCCAGCAGCCATTTATCCTACGAGCAGTACTTC. It is translated as CASSHLSYEQYF.

The chain links TRBV5-1 to TRBJ2-2; D is perhaps TRBD1 (5 bases). CDR3 length equals 15 residues. The V end lost 0 bases, the J end lost 3 bases, and 9 bases lay between the germline ends. Germline lookup yields CDR1 SGHRS and CDR2 YFSETQ. CDR3 DNA: TGCGCCAGCAGCTTGGAGGGGTCCTACACCGGGGAGCTGTTTTTT. This codes for CASSLEGSYTGELFF.

The chain is built from TRBV11-2 and TRBJ1-1, with D possibly being TRBD1 (6 bases). CDR1 SGHAT and CDR2 FQNNGV come from the germline V gene. Trimming took off 4 bases at V and 5 bases at J, with 11 bases between the two ends. The CDR3 totals 13 residues. The CDR3: CASSSGVGTEAFF. The CDR3 coding sequence is TGTGCCAGCAGCTCAGGGGTGGGTACTGAAGCTTTCTTT.

The rearrangement links TRBV5-8 to TRBJ2-1; no reliable D call. This CDR3 spans 16 amino acids. V lost 2 bases and J lost 0, with 12 bases in between. The germline V gene encodes CDR1 SGHTS and CDR2 YDEGEE. The CDR3 region is CASSFRAKGSYNEQFF. The CDR3 DNA sequence: TGTGCCAGCAGCTTCCGGGCTAAGGGCTCCTACAATGAGCAGTTCTTC. Looking up the rest from reference TRBV5-8 and TRBJ2-1 gives the full variable domain: EAGVTQSPTHLIKTRGQQATLRCSPISGHTSVYWYQQALGLGLQFLLWYDEGEERNRGNFPPRFSGRQFPNYSSELNVNALELEDSALYLCASSFRAKGSYNEQFFGPGTRLTVL.

This clonotype was recorded a few times. V and J are TRBV2 and TRBJ2-7, with D tentatively TRBD1 or TRBD2 (5 bases each). CDR1 and CDR2 (germline): SNHLY, FYNNEI. The CDR3 sequence is 15 residues long. V lost 0 bases to trimming and J lost 6 bases, with 15 bases between them. CDR3 sequence: CASSEAPGPGGEQYF. The CDR3 bases are TGTGCCAGCAGTGAAGCGCCGGGGCCCGGCGGCGAGCAGTACTTC.

This clonotype was found a few times. The genes are TRBV7-2 and TRBJ2-3; D possibly uses TRBD1 or TRBD2 (5 bases each). From germline, CDR1 is SGHTA and CDR2 FQGNSA. The CDR3 has 16 amino acids. V dropped 4 bases and J dropped 6 bases, with 20 bases sitting between them. The CDR3 is CASSSPERGAEDTQYF. The CDR3 coding sequence is TGTGCCAGCAGCTCCCCCGAACGGGGCGCGGAGGATACGCAGTATTTT.

This clonotype turned up a few times. The rearrangement joins TRBV6-2 or TRBV6-3 to TRBJ2-6; the D gene is possibly TRBD2 (6 bases). The germline V gene encodes CDR1 MNHEY and CDR2 SVGEGT. This CDR3 is 16 amino acids long. Trimming took off 5 bases at V and 2 bases at J, with 13 bases between the two ends. The CDR3 DNA reads TGTGCCAGCAGTGCACCGGGACTTCCTGGGGCCAACGTCCTGACTTTC. It codes for CASSAPGLPGANVLTF.

In its sample, this clonotype was seen a few times. The CDR3 loop is CASRVAGTSFTYEQYF. The DNA for the CDR3 is TGTGCCAGTCGTGTCGCCGGGACTAGCTTTACCTACGAGCAGTACTTC. The genes are TRBV28 and TRBJ2-7; TRBD2 agrees at 9 bases. V dropped 9 bases and J dropped 2; count of bases not matched to a gene: 14. CDR3 length: 16 residues. Germline V gene sequence: CDR1 MDHEN, CDR2 SYDVKM. Full variable domain (remainder filled in from reference TRBV28 and TRBJ2-7): DVKVTQSSRYLVKRTGEKVFLECVQDMDHENMFWYRQDPGLGLRLIYFSYDVKMKEKGDIPEGYSVSREKKERFSLILESASTNQTSMYLCASRVAGTSFTYEQYFGPGTRLTVT.

This clonotype has only a few counts. The junction does not match germline at one end; this may be a read error. The chain joins TRBV10-3 to TRBJ2-3; the D is unclear. The CDR3 is made up of 18 amino acids. Germline-derived CDR1 and CDR2 are ENHRY and SYGVKD. This chain's CDR3 is CAINESEPNRVRPDTQYF. As DNA, the CDR3 is TGTGCCATCAATGAGAGCGAGCCCAACCGTGTCCGTCCAGATACGCAGTATTTT.

The J gene is TRBJ2-7, the V gene TRBV7-8; TRBD1 might be the D (6 bases). The CDR3 is 16 residues long. Germline values: CDR1 SGHVS, CDR2 FQNEAQ. Trimming left V 5 bases short and J 4 bases short, with 21 bases between. Here the CDR3 DNA reads TGTGCCAGCAGCAGGACTGGGGGAGTGCAGGGGTACGAGCAGTACTTC. This encodes CASSRTGGVQGYEQYF. Filled out from reference TRBV7-8 and TRBJ2-7, the complete variable domain reads GAGVSQSPRYKVAKRGQDVALRCDPISGHVSLFWYQQALGQGPEFLTYFQNEAQLDKSGLPSDRFFAERPEGSVSTLKIQRTQQEDSAVYLCASSRTGGVQGYEQYFGPGTRLTVT.

This clonotype has ten or more counts. V is TRBV5-1 and J is TRBJ2-6, with 7 bases aligning to TRBD1. CDR3 length equals 18 residues. V was pared by 0 bases and J by 1 base, with 7 bases of the junction left unmatched. Germline values: CDR1 SGHRS, CDR2 YFSETQ. The CDR3 loop is CASSLETGIGSGANVLTF. The CDR3 DNA reads TGCGCCAGCAGCTTGGAGACAGGGATAGGGTCTGGGGCCAACGTCCTGACTTTC.

This clonotype turned up a few times. The rearrangement links TRBV6-1 to TRBJ1-6; TRBD1 agrees at 9 bases. The germline V gene encodes CDR1 MNHNS and CDR2 SASEGT. Trimming took 6 bases from V and 14 from J; bases not matched to a gene: 11. CDR3 length equals 14 residues. This chain's CDR3 is CASSAGQGRKALHF. For the CDR3, the DNA is TGTGCCAGCAGCGCGGGACAGGGTAGGAAGGCCCTCCACTTT.

This clonotype has a count of ten or more. The V and J genes are TRBV20-1 and TRBJ1-1, with D hard to call. CDR3 length: 12 residues. Germline lookup yields CDR1 DFQATT and CDR2 SNEGSKA (reference sequence). Trimming stripped 0 bases from V and 2 bases from J, with 4 bases between. CDR3 residues: CSAREGNTEAFF. CDR3 bases: TGCAGTGCTAGAGAGGGAAACACTGAAGCTTTCTTT.

The V call is TRBV10-3, the J call TRBJ2-2; D is possibly TRBD1 (7 bases). Trimming shortened V by 2 bases and J by 4 bases, and 20 bases separated the two germline ends. Germline V gene lookup returns CDR1 ENHRY and CDR2 SYGVKD. CDR3 size: 18 residues. The CDR3 coding sequence is TGTGCCATCAGTGAGAGGGGGAGACAGGGAGGTGTCACCGGGGAGCTGTTTTTT. This codes for CAISERGRQGGVTGELFF.

This chain uses TRBV28 with TRBJ1-1, with a tentative D call TRBD1 (5 bases). V dropped 5 bases and J dropped 6 bases, with 10 bases sitting between them. Germline CDR1 MDHEN, CDR2 SYDVKM. The CDR3 contains 12 residues. This CDR3 reads CASSPQGSEAFF. The CDR3 nucleotides read TGTGCCAGCAGTCCCCAGGGATCTGAAGCTTTCTTT.

The chain uses TRBV12-3 or TRBV12-4 and TRBJ2-1, with D maybe TRBD2 (6 bases). The CDR3 totals 14 residues. Trimming pared 8 bases from V and 8 bases from J, leaving 19 bases between. CDR3 nucleotides: TGTGCCAGCCAGAGACTAGATGCTTTTCATGAGCAGTTCTTC. Amino acids: CASQRLDAFHEQFF.

This clonotype appeared a few times. The chain recombines TRBV7-9 with TRBJ1-1, with TRBD1 identical over 9 bases. V shed 0 bases and J 7 bases; nucleotides not matched to a gene: 6. The CDR3 covers 15 residues. The germline CDR1 and CDR2 sequences are SEHNR and FQNEAQ (reference sequence). CDR3 region: CASSLAQGTGREAFF. The CDR3 nucleotides are TGTGCCAGCAGCTTAGCGCAAGGGACAGGGCGTGAAGCTTTCTTT.